The 3 T cell receptor beta chains below come from one sample, sequenced in a study of post-analysis software for immune sequencing data (dated by TCRdb to about 2015). On the study overall, not on this receptor specifically: Patients showed significantly higher frequencies than controls for about 5 TRBV segments, among them TRBV5-6, TRBV5-1 and TRBV20-1.

The receptor library was made with PCR. TCRdb shows the sequencer as Illumina HiSeq 2500. Unique molecular identifiers were incorporated into TCR beta cDNA libraries to reduce PCR and sequencing biases. TCRdb handled the public reads itself, with Q25 trimming in fastp and clone calling in MiXCR, and kept productive beta chains. For every CDR3 protein sequence, its rows merge into one entry that carries the most common genes and DNA. The sample contains 750,000 to 950,000 distinct CDR3 sequences, 35% to 55% of them found a single time. 4% to 5% of the sample lies in the top ten. The antigens these receptors bind are not known. The sample consisted of blood. Receptors were obtained from a girl aged 10 to 17 with multiple sclerosis.

This CDR3 is CSARGSGKVYEQYF. As DNA, the CDR3 is TGCAGTGCCCGCGGTAGCGGGAAGGTATACGAGCAGTACTTC. The chain carries TRBV20-1 and TRBJ2-7; 8 bases agree with TRBD2. Germline V gene data show CDR1 as DFQATT and CDR2 as SNEGSKA (reference sequence). V dropped 6 bases and J dropped 4; count of bases not matched to a gene: 11. This CDR3 comprises 14 residues.

This clonotype was seen more than once but under ten times. The junction departs from the called germline gene at one end, perhaps through a read error. The V call is TRBV7-8, the J call TRBJ2-5; D gene uncertain. CDR1 is SGHVS and CDR2 is FQNEAQ in the germline V gene. The CDR3 runs to 13 residues. The chain's CDR3 is CASSLELQGTQYF. CDR3 DNA: TGTGCCAGCAGCTTAGAGCTTCAAGGGACCCAGTACTTC.

V gene TRBV6-5 combines with J gene TRBJ2-6; D remains unclear. The ends were cut back, 2 bases at V and 4 bases at J, with 15 bases in the middle. The CDR3 has 17 amino acids. Germline loops: CDR1 MNHEY, CDR2 SVGAGI. Here the CDR3 reads CASSYTPLSGGANVLTF. CDR3 nucleotide sequence: TGTGCCAGCAGTTACACTCCCCTTAGTGGAGGGGCCAACGTCCTGACTTTC.